This T cell receptor (beta chain) was observed in a study of T cell repertoires in cytomegalovirus infection. This clonotype was counted between two and nine times. TCRdb used MiXCR to reprocess the reads, holding one entry per CDR3 protein. The sample includes approximately 500,000 distinct CDR3 sequences, more than 20% of them seen just once. This CDR3 is built from 13 residues. The V gene lost 1 base and the J gene lost 9 bases, with 14 bases spanning the gap. Germline V gene sequence: CDR1 DFQATT, CDR2 SNEGSKA (reference sequence). Specimen: PBMCs. V gene TRBV20-1 combines with J gene TRBJ2-3; D may be TRBD2 (7 bases). This clonotype originated in a human donor in good health (CMV status not recorded). Some clones in this sample may be carry-over from other donors' samples. In DNA form, the CDR3 reads TGCAGTGCTAGAGTTGGGGGGGCAGTCACGCAGTATTTT. It encodes CSARVGGAVTQYF.